One and the same sample provided the 4 T cell receptor beta chains below, sequenced in a study of tumor T cells in aggressive B-cell lymphoma. The repertoire was sequenced with immunoSEQ multiplex PCR; TCRdb's copy has only in-frame clones and lacks some. The table records 3,000 to 4,500 clones, roughly 87% of them present only once. What was sequenced was tumor tissue. These receptors were taken from an adult with diffuse large B cell lymphoma.

V usage is TRBV18 and J usage is TRBJ1-1; possibly TRBD1 for D (5 bases). The CDR3 totals 15 residues. Trimming removed 2 bases from V and 3 bases from J, with 13 bases in between. Per germline, CDR1 KGHSH and CDR2 LQKENI. In DNA form, the CDR3 reads TGTGCCAGCTCACCAGATTCAGGGTTTGACACTGAAGCTTTCTTT. Its protein is CASSPDSGFDTEAFF.

This sequence joins TRBV30 and TRBJ1-1; D is perhaps TRBD1 (5 bases). The CDR3 extends over 14 amino acids. V was clipped by 3 bases and J by 2 bases, with 13 bases between them. The germline V gene has CDR1 GTSNPN and CDR2 SVGIG (reference sequence). The CDR3 sequence: CAWRRMGLNTEAFF. The CDR3 DNA reads as TGTGCCTGGAGGCGCATGGGACTTAACACTGAAGCTTTCTTT.

This chain uses TRBV5-1 with TRBJ1-6, with D maybe TRBD1 (6 bases). V gave up 0 bases and J gave up 7 bases, with 11 bases separating them. The CDR3 is 15 residues long. Germline-derived CDR1 and CDR2 are SGHRS and YFSETQ. This CDR3 is CASSLGGGANSPLHF. The CDR3 DNA sequence: TGCGCCAGCAGCTTGGGTGGGGGGGCGAATTCACCCCTCCACTTT.

The chain combines TRBV2 with TRBJ2-6; 7 positions agree with TRBD1. Per the germline V gene, CDR1 is SNHLY and CDR2 is FYNNEI. This CDR3 region has 14 residues. Trimming at V came to 7 bases and at J to 4 bases, leaving 4 bases not matched to a gene. In DNA, the CDR3 is TGTGCCAGCATTGACAGGGCCGGGGCCAACGTCCTGACTTTC. Amino acid sequence: CASIDRAGANVLTF.